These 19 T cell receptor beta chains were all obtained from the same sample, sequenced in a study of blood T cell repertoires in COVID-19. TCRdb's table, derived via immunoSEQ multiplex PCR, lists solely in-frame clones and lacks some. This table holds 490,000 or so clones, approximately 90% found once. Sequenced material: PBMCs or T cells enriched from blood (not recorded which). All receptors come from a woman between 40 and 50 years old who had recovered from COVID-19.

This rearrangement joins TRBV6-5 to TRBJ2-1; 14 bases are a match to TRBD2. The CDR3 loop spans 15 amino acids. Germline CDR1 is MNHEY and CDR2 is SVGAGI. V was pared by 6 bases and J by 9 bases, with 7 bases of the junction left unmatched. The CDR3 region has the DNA TGTGCCAGCAGAGAGGGACTAGCGGGAGCGGGTGAGCAGTTCTTC. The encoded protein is CASREGLAGAGEQFF.

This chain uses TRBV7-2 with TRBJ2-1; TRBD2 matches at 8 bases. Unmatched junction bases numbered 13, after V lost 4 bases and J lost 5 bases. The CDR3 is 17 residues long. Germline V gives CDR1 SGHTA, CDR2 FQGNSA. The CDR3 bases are TGTGCCAGCAGCTGGACTAGGGGACTAGAGAATAACAATGAGCAGTTCTTC. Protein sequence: CASSWTRGLENNNEQFF.

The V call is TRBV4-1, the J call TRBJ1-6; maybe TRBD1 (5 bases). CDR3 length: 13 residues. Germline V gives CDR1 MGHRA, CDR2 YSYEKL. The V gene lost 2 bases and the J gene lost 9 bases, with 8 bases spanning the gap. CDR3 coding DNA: TGCGCCAGCAGCCAAACCAGGGTTTCACCCCTCCACTTT. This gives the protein CASSQTRVSPLHF.

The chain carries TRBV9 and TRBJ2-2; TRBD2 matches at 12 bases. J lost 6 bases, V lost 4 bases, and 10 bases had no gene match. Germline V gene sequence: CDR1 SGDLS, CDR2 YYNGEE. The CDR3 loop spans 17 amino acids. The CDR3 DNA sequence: TGTGCCAGCAGCCGCCTGACTAGCGGGAGTAACTCCGGGGAGCTGTTTTTT. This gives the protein CASSRLTSGSNSGELFF. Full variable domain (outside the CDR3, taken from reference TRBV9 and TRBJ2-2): DSGVTQTPKHLITATGQRVTLRCSPRSGDLSVYWYQQSLDQGLQFLIQYYNGEERAKGNILERFSAQQFPDLHSELNLSSLELGDSALYFCASSRLTSGSNSGELFFGEGSRLTVL.

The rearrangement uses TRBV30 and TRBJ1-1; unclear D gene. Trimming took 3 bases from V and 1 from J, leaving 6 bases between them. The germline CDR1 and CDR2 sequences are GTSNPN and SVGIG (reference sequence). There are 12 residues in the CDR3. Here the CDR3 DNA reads TGTGCCTGGAGATTCGGGAACACTGAAGCTTTCTTT. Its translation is CAWRFGNTEAFF.

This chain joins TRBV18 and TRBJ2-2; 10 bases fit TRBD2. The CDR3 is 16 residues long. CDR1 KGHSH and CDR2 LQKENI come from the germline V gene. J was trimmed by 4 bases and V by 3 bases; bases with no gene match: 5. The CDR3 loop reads CASSPPSGRATGELFF. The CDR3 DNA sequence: TGTGCCAGCTCACCTCCAAGCGGGAGGGCCACCGGGGAGCTGTTTTTT. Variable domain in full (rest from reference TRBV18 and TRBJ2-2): NAGVMQNPRHLVRRRGQEARLRCSPMKGHSHVYWYRQLPEEGLKFMVYLQKENIIDESGMPKERFSAEFPKEGPSILRIQQVVRGDSAAYFCASSPPSGRATGELFFGEGSRLTVL.

This CDR3 reads CATNTGQTNSPLHF. DNA for the CDR3: TGTGCCACAAACACTGGACAGACGAATTCACCCCTCCACTTT. V gene TRBV2 combines with J gene TRBJ1-6; D might be TRBD1 (6 bases). Looked up from germline, CDR1 is SNHLY and CDR2 is FYNNEI. The CDR3 extends over 14 amino acids. Between the trimmed V and J ends, which lost 10 bases and 7 bases, there was a span of 17 bases.

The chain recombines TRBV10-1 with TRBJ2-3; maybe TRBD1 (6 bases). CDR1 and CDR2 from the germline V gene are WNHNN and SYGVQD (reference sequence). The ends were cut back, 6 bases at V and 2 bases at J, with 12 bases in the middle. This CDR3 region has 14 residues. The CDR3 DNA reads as TGCGCCAGCAGCTTGGACAGAATCACAGATACGCAGTATTTT. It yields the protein CASSLDRITDTQYF.

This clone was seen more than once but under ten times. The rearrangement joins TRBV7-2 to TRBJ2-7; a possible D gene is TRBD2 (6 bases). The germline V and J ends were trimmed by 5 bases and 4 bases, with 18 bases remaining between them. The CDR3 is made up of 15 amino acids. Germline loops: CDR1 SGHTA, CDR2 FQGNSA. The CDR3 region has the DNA TGTGCCAGCAGCGTCGGAGGATGGGGGGAATACGAGCAGTACTTC. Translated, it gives CASSVGGWGEYEQYF.

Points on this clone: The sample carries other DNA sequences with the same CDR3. This CDR3 is CASSRGQGTYEQYF. CDR3 in DNA: TGTGCCAGCAGCCGAGGACAGGGGACCTACGAGCAGTACTTC. This chain uses TRBV3-1 (or the pseudogene TRBV3-2) with TRBJ2-7, with TRBD1 matching over 9 bases. The CDR3 covers 14 residues. Germline V CDR1 and CDR2: LGHDT, YNNKEL (reference sequence). Trimming cost V 4 bases and J 2 bases; bases outside gene matches: 3.

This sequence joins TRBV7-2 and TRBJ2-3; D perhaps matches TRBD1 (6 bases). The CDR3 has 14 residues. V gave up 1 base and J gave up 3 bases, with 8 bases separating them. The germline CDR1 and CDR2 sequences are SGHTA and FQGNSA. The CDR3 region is CASSLDTGTDTQYF. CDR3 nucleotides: TGTGCCAGCAGCTTAGACACAGGGACAGATACGCAGTATTTT.

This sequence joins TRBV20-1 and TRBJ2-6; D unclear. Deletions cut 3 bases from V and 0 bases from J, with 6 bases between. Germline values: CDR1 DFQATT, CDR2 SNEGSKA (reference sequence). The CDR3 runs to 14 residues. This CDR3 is CSASPGSGANVLTF. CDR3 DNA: TGCAGTGCTAGTCCGGGCTCTGGGGCCAACGTCCTGACTTTC.

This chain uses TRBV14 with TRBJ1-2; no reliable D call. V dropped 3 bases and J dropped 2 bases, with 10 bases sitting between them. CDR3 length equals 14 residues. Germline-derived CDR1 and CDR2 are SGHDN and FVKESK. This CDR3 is CASSQGRSNYGYTF. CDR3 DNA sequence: TGTGCCAGCAGCCAGGGTAGGAGCAACTATGGCTACACCTTC.

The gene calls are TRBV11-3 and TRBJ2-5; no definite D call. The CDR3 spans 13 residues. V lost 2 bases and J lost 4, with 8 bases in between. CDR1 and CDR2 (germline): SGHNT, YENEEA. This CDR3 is CASSLNHGETQYF. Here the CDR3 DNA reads TGTGCCAGCAGCTTAAACCACGGAGAGACCCAGTACTTC.

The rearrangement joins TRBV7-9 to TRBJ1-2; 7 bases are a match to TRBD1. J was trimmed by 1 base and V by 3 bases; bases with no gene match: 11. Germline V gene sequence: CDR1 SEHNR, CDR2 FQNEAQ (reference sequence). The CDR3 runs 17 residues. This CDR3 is CASSFRDSHPLNYGYTF. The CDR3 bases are TGTGCCAGCAGCTTCCGGGACAGCCATCCTCTTAACTATGGCTACACCTTC.

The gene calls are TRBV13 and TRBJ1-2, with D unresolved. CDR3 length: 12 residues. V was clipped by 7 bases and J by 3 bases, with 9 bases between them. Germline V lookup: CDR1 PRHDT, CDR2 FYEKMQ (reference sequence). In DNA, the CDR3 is TGTGCCAGCACACAGTTAGACTATGGCTACACCTTC. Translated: CASTQLDYGYTF.

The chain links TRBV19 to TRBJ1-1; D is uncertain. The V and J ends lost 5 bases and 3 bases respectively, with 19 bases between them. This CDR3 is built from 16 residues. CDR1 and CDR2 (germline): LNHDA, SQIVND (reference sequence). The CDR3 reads CASSHWAGSQDTEAFF. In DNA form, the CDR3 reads TGTGCCAGTAGTCATTGGGCAGGAAGTCAAGACACTGAAGCTTTCTTT.

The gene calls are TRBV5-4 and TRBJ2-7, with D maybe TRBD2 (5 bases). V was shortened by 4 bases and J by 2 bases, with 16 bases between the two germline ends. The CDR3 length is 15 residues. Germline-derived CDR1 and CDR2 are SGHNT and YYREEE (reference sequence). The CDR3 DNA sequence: TGTGCCAGCAGCCATCCTCGGGGTTCGGCCTACGAGCAGTACTTC. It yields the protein CASSHPRGSAYEQYF.

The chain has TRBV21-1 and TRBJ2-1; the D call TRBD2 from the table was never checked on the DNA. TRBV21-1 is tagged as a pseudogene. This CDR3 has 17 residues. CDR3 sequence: CASSKAAPEEEWGEQFF. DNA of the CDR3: TGTGCCAGCAGCAAAGCGGCCCCGGAGGAAGAATGGGGTGAGCAGTTCTTC.